This T cell receptor beta chain is drawn from a study of T cells in women clearing cervical HPV infection. Background on the study: Blood came at first lesion visit for cases, post-clearance for controls.

Each participant carried one incident cervical HPV16 infection only. Study conclusions and caveats: TRBV6-7 abundance was lower in cases than controls (about 0.099% versus 0.16%).

Assay used: immunoSEQ multiplex PCR; TCRdb lists only in-frame clones, some missing. The sample has 31,000 or so clones, and its top ten clones hold 4.2%. Regarding this clone: Antigen: not known. The read halts 3 residues ahead of the CDR3 end, with the missing end drawn from the germline J gene.

CDR1 and CDR2 (germline): SGHTA, FQGNSA. CDR3 length equals 15 residues. V gave up 1 base and J gave up 4 bases; unmatched junction bases: 3. The TCR was taken from a woman between 18 and 70 years old with a cervical HPV16 infection that either progressed to CIN3+ or cleared (not recorded which). The sequencing input was blood buffy coat. The rearrangement links TRBV7-2 to TRBJ1-4; TRBD1 matches at 7 bases. The chain's CDR3 is CASSLVGTVNEKLFF. CDR3 bases read: TGTGCCAGCAGCTTAGTCGGGACAGTTAATGAAAAA.